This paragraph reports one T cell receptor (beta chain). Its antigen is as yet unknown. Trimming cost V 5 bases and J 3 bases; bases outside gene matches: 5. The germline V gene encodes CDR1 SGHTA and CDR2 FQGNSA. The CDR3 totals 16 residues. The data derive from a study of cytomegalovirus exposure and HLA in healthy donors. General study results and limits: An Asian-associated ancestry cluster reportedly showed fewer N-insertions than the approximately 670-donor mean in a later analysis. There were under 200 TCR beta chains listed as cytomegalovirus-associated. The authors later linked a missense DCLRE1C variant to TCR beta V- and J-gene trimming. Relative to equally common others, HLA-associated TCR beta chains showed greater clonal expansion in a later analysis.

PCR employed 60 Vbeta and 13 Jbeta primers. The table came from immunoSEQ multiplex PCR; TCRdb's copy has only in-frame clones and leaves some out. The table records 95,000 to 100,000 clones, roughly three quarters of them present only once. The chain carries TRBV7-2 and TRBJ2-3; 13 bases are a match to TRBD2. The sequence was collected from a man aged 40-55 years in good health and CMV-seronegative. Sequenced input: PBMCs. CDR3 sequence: CASSPRTSGSTDTQYF. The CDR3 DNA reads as TGTGCCAGCAGCCCCCGGACTAGCGGGAGTACAGATACGCAGTATTTT.